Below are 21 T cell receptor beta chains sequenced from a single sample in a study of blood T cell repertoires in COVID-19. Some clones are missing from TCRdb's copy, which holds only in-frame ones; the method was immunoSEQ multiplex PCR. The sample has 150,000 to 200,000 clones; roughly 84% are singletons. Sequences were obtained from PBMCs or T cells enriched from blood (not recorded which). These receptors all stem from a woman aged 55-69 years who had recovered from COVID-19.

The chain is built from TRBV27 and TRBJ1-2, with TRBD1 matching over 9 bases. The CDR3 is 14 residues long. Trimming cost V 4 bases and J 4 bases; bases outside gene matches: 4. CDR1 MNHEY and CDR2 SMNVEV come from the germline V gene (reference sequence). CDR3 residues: CASSWTGVGYGYTF. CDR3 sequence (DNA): TGTGCCAGCAGTTGGACAGGGGTAGGCTATGGCTACACCTTC.

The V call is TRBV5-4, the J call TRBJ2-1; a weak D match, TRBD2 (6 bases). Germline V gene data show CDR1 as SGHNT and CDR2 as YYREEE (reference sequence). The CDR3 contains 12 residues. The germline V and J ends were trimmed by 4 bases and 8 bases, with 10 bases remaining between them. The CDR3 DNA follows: TGTGCCAGCAGCCGGGACTCGGATGAGCAGTTCTTC. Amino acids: CASSRDSDEQFF.

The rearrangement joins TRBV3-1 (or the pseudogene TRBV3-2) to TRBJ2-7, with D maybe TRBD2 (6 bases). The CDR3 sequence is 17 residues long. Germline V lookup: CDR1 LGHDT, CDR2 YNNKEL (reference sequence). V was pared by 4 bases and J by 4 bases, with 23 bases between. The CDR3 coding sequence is TGTGCCAGCAGCCTAAGGGAGGCGGGGATTAAAGGATACGAGCAGTACTTC. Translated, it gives CASSLREAGIKGYEQYF.

For the CDR3, the DNA is TGTGCCAGCAGCCAGAGGGACAGGGGACCCTACGAGCAGTACTTC. The encoded protein is CASSQRDRGPYEQYF. The rearrangement links TRBV4-2 to TRBJ2-7; 10 nucleotides line up with TRBD1. Per the germline V gene, CDR1 is LGHNA and CDR2 is YNFKEQ. V trimming: 3 bases; J trimming: 2 bases; junction bases outside the gene matches: 4. CDR3 size: 15 residues.

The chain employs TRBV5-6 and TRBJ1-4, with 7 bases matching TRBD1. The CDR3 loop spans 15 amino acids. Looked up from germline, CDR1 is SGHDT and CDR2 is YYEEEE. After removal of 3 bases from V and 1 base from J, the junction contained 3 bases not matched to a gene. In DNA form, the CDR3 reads TGTGCCAGCAGCTGGAGGACAGGAACTAATGAAAAACTGTTTTTT. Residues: CASSWRTGTNEKLFF.

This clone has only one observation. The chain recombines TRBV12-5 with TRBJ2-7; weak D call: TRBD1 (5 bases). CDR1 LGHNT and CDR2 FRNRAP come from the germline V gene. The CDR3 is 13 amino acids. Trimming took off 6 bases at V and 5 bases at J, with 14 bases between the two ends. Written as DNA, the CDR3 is TGTGCTAGTGGCCGCCAGGGTGTACACGAGCAGTACTTC. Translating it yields CASGRQGVHEQYF.

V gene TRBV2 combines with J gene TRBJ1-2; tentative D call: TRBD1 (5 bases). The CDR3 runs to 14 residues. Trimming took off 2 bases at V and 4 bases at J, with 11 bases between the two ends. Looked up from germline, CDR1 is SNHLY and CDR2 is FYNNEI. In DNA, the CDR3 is TGTGCCAGCAGTGAAAGGGGCAGGAGCTATGGCTACACCTTC. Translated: CASSERGRSYGYTF.

CDR3 protein: CASSSYGNTGELFF. For the CDR3, the DNA is TGTGCCAGCAGTTCTTACGGGAACACCGGGGAGCTGTTTTTT. The rearrangement links TRBV6-5 to TRBJ2-2; D call uncertain. Between the trimmed V and J ends, which lost 4 bases and 1 base, there was a span of 7 bases. CDR3 length: 14 amino acids. The germline gives CDR1 MNHEY, CDR2 SVGAGI.

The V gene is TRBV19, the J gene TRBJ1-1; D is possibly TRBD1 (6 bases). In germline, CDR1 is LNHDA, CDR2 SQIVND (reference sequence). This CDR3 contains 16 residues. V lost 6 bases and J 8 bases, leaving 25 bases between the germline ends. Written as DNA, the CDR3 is TGTGCCAGTAGAATAAGGGGGTGGCAAAACTCTACCGAAGCTTTCTTT. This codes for CASRIRGWQNSTEAFF.

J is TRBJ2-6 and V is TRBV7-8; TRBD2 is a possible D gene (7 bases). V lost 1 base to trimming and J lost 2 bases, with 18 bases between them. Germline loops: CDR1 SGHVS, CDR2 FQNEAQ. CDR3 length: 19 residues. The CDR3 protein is CASSLVSPGGYTGANVLTF. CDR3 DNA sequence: TGTGCCAGCAGCTTAGTATCACCGGGGGGCTATACTGGGGCCAACGTCCTGACTTTC.

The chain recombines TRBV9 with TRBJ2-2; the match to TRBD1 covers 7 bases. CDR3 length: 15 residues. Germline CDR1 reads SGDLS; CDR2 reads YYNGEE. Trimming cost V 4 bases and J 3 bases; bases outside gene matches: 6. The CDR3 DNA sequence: TGTGCCAGCAGCAGGGGACAGATTGACACCGGGGAGCTGTTTTTT. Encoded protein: CASSRGQIDTGELFF.

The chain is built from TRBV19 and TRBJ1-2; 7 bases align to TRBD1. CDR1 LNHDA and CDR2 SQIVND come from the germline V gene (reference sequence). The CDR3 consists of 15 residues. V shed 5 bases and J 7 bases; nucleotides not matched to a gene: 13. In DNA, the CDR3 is TGTGCCAGTAGTGACCGGGACAGATTCCTTAGTGGCTACACCTTC. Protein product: CASSDRDRFLSGYTF.

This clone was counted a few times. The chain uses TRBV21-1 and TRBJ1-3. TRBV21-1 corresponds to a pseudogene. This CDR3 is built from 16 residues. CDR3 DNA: TGTGCCAGCAGCAAGCGATCTCCTAGCTCTGGAAACACCATATATTTT. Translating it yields CASSKRSPSSGNTIYF.

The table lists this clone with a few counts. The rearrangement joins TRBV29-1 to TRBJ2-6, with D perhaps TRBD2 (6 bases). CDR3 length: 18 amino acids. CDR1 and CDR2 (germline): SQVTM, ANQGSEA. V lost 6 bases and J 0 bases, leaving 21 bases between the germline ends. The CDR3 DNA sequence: TGCAGCGTCCACTGGGGGGACGCCTCCACCTCTGGGGCCAACGTCCTGACTTTC. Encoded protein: CSVHWGDASTSGANVLTF. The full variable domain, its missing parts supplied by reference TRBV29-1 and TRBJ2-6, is SAVISQKPSRDICQRGTSLTIQCQVDSQVTMMFWYRQQPGQSLTLIATANQGSEATYESGFVIDKFPISRPNLTFSTLTVSNMSPEDSSIYLCSVHWGDASTSGANVLTFGAGSRLTVL.

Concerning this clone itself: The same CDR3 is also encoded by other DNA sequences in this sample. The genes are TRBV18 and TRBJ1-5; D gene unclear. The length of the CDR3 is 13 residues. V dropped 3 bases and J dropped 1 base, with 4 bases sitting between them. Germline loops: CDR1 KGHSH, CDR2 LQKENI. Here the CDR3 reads CASSPGSNQPQHF. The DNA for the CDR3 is TGTGCCAGCTCACCGGGCAGCAATCAGCCCCAGCATTTT.

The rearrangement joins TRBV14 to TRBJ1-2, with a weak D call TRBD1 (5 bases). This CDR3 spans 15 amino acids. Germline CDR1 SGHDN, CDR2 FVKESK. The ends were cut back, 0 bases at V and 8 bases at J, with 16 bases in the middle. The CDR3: CASSQDIAGLGGYTF. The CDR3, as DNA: TGTGCCAGCAGCCAAGATATCGCGGGACTGGGCGGCTACACCTTC. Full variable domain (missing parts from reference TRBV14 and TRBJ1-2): EAGVTQFPSHSVIEKGQTVTLRCDPISGHDNLYWYRRVMGKEIKFLLHFVKESKQDESGMPNNRFLAERTGGTYSTLKVQPAELEDSGVYFCASSQDIAGLGGYTFGSGTRLTVV.

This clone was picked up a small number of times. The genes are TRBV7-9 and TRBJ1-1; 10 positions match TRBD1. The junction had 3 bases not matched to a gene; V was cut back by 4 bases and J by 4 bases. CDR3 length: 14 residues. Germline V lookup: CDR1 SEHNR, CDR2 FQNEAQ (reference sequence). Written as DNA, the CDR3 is TGTGCCAGCAGCTCGACAGGGGGCTTCACTGAAGCTTTCTTT. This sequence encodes CASSSTGGFTEAFF.

The CDR3: CASSLGGTDNYGYTF. The DNA of the CDR3 is TGCGCCAGCAGCTTGGGAGGGACAGATAACTATGGCTACACCTTC. The genes are TRBV5-1 and TRBJ1-2, with 7 bases that match TRBD1. Losses at the gene ends were 0 bases for V and 1 base for J; bases not matched to a gene: 3. This CDR3 is built from 15 residues. Germline V gene sequence: CDR1 SGHRS, CDR2 YFSETQ. The complete variable domain, with remaining parts taken from reference TRBV5-1 and TRBJ1-2, reads KAGVTQTPRYLIKTRGQQVTLSCSPISGHRSVSWYQQTPGQGLQFLFEYFSETQRNKGNFPGRFSGRQFSNSRSEMNVSTLELGDSALYLCASSLGGTDNYGYTFGSGTRLTVV.

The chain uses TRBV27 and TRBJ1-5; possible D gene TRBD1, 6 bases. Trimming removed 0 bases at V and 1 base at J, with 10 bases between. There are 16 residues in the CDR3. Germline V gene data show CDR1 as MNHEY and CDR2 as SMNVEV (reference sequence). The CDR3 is CASSLSGGQSNQPQHF. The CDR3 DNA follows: TGTGCCAGCAGTTTATCGGGGGGGCAAAGCAATCAGCCCCAGCATTTT.

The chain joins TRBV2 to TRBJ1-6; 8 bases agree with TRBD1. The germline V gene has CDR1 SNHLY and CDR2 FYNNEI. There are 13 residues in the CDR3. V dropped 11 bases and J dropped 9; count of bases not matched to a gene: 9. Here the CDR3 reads CALGQGERSPLHF. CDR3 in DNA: TGTGCCCTAGGACAGGGAGAACGTTCACCCCTCCACTTT.

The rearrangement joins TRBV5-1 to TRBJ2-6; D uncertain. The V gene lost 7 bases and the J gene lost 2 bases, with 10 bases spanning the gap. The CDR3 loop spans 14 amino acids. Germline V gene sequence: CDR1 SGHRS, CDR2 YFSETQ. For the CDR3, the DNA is TGCGCCAGCCTGGTAGTACCTGGGGCCAACGTCCTGACTTTC. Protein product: CASLVVPGANVLTF.